The 20 T cell receptor beta chains below were found in one sample sequenced in a study of cytomegalovirus exposure and HLA in healthy donors. The PCR employed 60 Vbeta primers together with 13 Jbeta primers. TCRdb's table, derived via immunoSEQ multiplex PCR, lists solely in-frame clones and lacks some. This table has 230,000 or so clones, about nine tenths appearing once. Sequenced: PBMCs. The receptors stem from a girl aged 2 to 10 in good health and CMV-seronegative.

The genes are TRBV6-5 and TRBJ2-4; no clear D. Deletions cut 3 bases from V and 7 bases from J, with 4 bases between. Germline V gene data show CDR1 as MNHEY and CDR2 as SVGAGI. The CDR3 loop spans 11 amino acids. The CDR3 loop reads CASSYQNIQYF. The CDR3 DNA reads as TGTGCCAGCAGTTATCAGAACATTCAGTACTTC.

The rearrangement joins TRBV19 to TRBJ1-5; 8 bases line up with TRBD1. The CDR3 covers 14 residues. The germline V gene encodes CDR1 LNHDA and CDR2 SQIVND (reference sequence). With 9 bases clipped from V and 5 bases from J, the junction kept 9 bases outside the gene matches. This chain's CDR3 is CASGGTGGYQPQHF. CDR3 DNA: TGTGCCAGCGGGGGAACAGGGGGTTATCAGCCCCAGCATTTT.

The chain combines TRBV6-6 with TRBJ2-7; TRBD1 matches 10 bases. The CDR3 loop spans 12 amino acids. Germline CDR1 and CDR2: MNHNY and SVGAGI (reference sequence). V lost 11 bases and J lost 3; bases outside the gene matches: 4. The CDR3 bases are TGTGCCGCCGGGACAGGGGACTACGAGCAGTACTTC. It is translated as CAAGTGDYEQYF.

This clone occurred once. Other DNA sequences in this sample translate to the same CDR3. CDR3 amino acids: CASSLRGYEQYF. The DNA for the CDR3 is TGTGCCAGCAGTTTACGGGGGTACGAGCAGTACTTC. The V call is TRBV27, the J call TRBJ2-7; D is possibly TRBD2 (6 bases). This CDR3 spans 12 amino acids. Trimming stripped 2 bases from V and 4 bases from J, with 6 bases between. CDR1 is MNHEY and CDR2 is SMNVEV in the germline V gene (reference sequence).

This chain connects TRBV19 to TRBJ2-7, with TRBD2 matching 7 bases. Trimming removed 4 bases from V and 1 base from J; junction bases left unmatched: 10. This CDR3 contains 16 residues. From germline, CDR1 is LNHDA and CDR2 SQIVND (reference sequence). The CDR3 is CASSTSGLAASYEQYF. CDR3 DNA sequence: TGTGCCAGTAGTACCTCCGGGCTAGCGGCGTCCTACGAGCAGTACTTC.

The V gene is TRBV5-4, the J gene TRBJ2-5; D not certain. This CDR3 comprises 12 residues. V was shortened by 5 bases and J by 5 bases, with 10 bases between the two germline ends. Germline V gene lookup returns CDR1 SGHNT and CDR2 YYREEE (reference sequence). The CDR3 sequence: CASSTDTETQYF. CDR3 DNA sequence: TGTGCCAGCAGTACCGACACGGAGACCCAGTACTTC.

This clone was seen a handful of times. The V and J genes are TRBV6-5 and TRBJ2-7; 7 positions agree with TRBD1. The CDR3 totals 12 residues. Germline CDR1 is MNHEY and CDR2 is SVGAGI. V dropped 5 bases and J dropped 7; count of bases not matched to a gene: 5. CDR3 nucleotides: TGTGCCAGCAGTATGACAGGGCTTGAGCAGTACTTC. Its protein product is CASSMTGLEQYF.

This clone showed up just once. V usage is TRBV27 and J usage is TRBJ2-1; 11 positions match TRBD2. Germline CDR1 is MNHEY and CDR2 is SMNVEV (reference sequence). This CDR3 contains 17 residues. The junction had 7 bases not matched to a gene; V was cut back by 5 bases and J by 1 base. CDR3 region: CASSLRLAGTSYNEQFF. The CDR3 nucleotides read TGTGCCAGCAGTCTTCGACTAGCGGGGACGTCCTACAATGAGCAGTTCTTC.

The chain recombines TRBV5-6 with TRBJ1-1; tentatively, D is TRBD1 (5 bases). The CDR3 totals 14 residues. The germline V and J ends were trimmed by 2 bases and 1 base, with 9 bases remaining between them. Germline CDR1 SGHDT, CDR2 YYEEEE. CDR3 DNA: TGTGCCAGCAGCTTCAGGGTCGGGAACACTGAAGCTTTCTTT. As protein: CASSFRVGNTEAFF.

The CDR3 coding sequence is TGTGCCTGGAGTCCGGGTGTGCGGGATAATTCACCCCTCCACTTT. Amino acid sequence: CAWSPGVRDNSPLHF. The V call is TRBV30, the J call TRBJ1-6; no reliable D call. Looked up from germline, CDR1 is GTSNPN and CDR2 is SVGIG (reference sequence). The ends were cut back, 2 bases at V and 5 bases at J, with 13 bases in the middle. The CDR3 contains 15 residues.

V gene TRBV15 combines with J gene TRBJ2-1; TRBD2 might be the D (6 bases). Germline V CDR1 and CDR2: LNHNV, YYDKDF (reference sequence). This CDR3 has 15 amino acids. Trimming left V 0 bases short and J 8 bases short, with 14 bases between. CDR3: CATSRDTGGRDEQFF. DNA of the CDR3: TGTGCCACCAGCAGAGATACCGGGGGTAGAGATGAGCAGTTCTTC.

This chain links TRBV6-1 with TRBJ1-5; D not certain. Germline lookup yields CDR1 MNHNS and CDR2 SASEGT. The germline V and J ends were trimmed by 11 bases and 1 base, with 15 bases remaining between them. This CDR3 is built from 14 residues. CDR3 protein: CAARREVSNQPQHF. The DNA of the CDR3 is TGTGCCGCGCGGAGGGAGGTCAGCAATCAGCCCCAGCATTTT.

The chain has TRBV15 and TRBJ1-1, with D perhaps TRBD1 (6 bases). V was trimmed by 3 bases and J by 0 bases, leaving 11 bases between them. The germline V gene has CDR1 LNHNV and CDR2 YYDKDF (reference sequence). The CDR3 extends over 15 amino acids. The chain's CDR3 is CATSSATGLNTEAFF. The CDR3 coding sequence is TGTGCCACCAGCAGCGCGACAGGATTGAACACTGAAGCTTTCTTT. Full variable domain (rest looked up from reference TRBV15 and TRBJ1-1): DAMVIQNPRYQVTQFGKPVTLSCSQTLNHNVMYWYQQKSSQAPKLLFHYYDKDFNNEADTPDNFQSRRPNTSFCFLDIRSPGLGDTAMYLCATSSATGLNTEAFFGQGTRLTVV.

The V call is TRBV6-1, the J call TRBJ1-3; D unresolved. Per germline, CDR1 MNHNS and CDR2 SASEGT. The CDR3 has 12 amino acids. V lost 6 bases and J 6 bases, leaving 9 bases between the germline ends. CDR3 sequence (DNA): TGTGCCAGCAGCGAGGCTGTAAACACCATATATTTT. The encoded protein is CASSEAVNTIYF.

This chain joins TRBV18 and TRBJ1-1, with 7 nucleotides matching TRBD1. This CDR3 spans 16 amino acids. Losses at the gene ends were 4 bases for V and 4 bases for J; bases not matched to a gene: 12. The V gene's germline CDR1 is KGHSH and CDR2 LQKENI. In DNA form, the CDR3 reads TGTGCCAGCTCACAAATAAACCCAGGGGGAGGCACTGAAGCTTTCTTT. This translates into CASSQINPGGGTEAFF.

This clone was detected only a few times. This rearrangement joins TRBV5-4 to TRBJ1-4; maybe TRBD1 (5 bases). The V gene's germline CDR1 is SGHNT and CDR2 YYREEE (reference sequence). Trimming removed 1 base from V and 8 bases from J, with 9 bases in between. This CDR3 is 13 amino acids long. CDR3 amino acids: CASSLRGDEKLFF. The DNA for the CDR3 is TGTGCCAGCAGCTTGAGGGGTGACGAAAAACTGTTTTTT.

This chain connects TRBV15 to TRBJ2-6; tentatively, D is TRBD2 (5 bases). Trimming stripped 3 bases from V and 1 base from J, with 13 bases between. The length of the CDR3 is 17 residues. Per germline, CDR1 LNHNV and CDR2 YYDKDF (reference sequence). Written as DNA, the CDR3 is TGTGCCACCAGCAGGGGAGAATCCCTATCTGGGGCCAACGTCCTGACTTTC. Its translation is CATSRGESLSGANVLTF.

The V call is TRBV7-9, the J call TRBJ2-7; 9 nucleotides agree with TRBD1. CDR1 and CDR2 from the germline V gene are SEHNR and FQNEAQ (reference sequence). This CDR3 has 15 residues. V was pared by 5 bases and J by 5 bases, with 10 bases of the junction left unmatched. Written as DNA, the CDR3 is TGTGCCAGCAGCGGAGGGACAGGGAGGTTACACGAGCAGTACTTC. Translation: CASSGGTGRLHEQYF.

This chain connects TRBV7-8 to TRBJ2-7; 12 bases map to TRBD1. Germline V gene data show CDR1 as SGHVS and CDR2 as FQNEAQ. V shed 5 bases, J shed 4 bases, and the junction held 12 bases outside the gene matches. CDR3 length: 17 residues. The CDR3 DNA reads as TGTGCCAGCAGCACCTCATTTTGGGACAGGGGGCGGTACGAGCAGTACTTC. This translates into CASSTSFWDRGRYEQYF.

The V gene is TRBV28, the J gene TRBJ2-5, with 7 bases lining up with TRBD2. Germline V gene sequence: CDR1 MDHEN, CDR2 SYDVKM. With 5 bases clipped from V and 4 bases from J, the junction kept 7 bases outside the gene matches. The CDR3 extends over 14 amino acids. The CDR3 coding sequence is TGTGCCAGCAGTCCTGGACTAGGTGGAGAGACCCAGTACTTC. Protein product: CASSPGLGGETQYF.